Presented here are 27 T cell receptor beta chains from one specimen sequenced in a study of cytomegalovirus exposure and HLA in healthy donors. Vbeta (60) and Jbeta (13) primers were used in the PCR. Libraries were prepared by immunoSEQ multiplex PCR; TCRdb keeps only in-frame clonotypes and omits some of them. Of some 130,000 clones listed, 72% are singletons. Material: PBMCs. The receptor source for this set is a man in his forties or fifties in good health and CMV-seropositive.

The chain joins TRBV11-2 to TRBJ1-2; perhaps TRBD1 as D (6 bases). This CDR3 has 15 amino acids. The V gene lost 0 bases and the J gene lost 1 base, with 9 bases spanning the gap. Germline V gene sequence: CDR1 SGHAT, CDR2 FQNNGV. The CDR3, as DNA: TGTGCCAGCAGCTTAGAAAGGACAGTTAACTATGGCTACACCTTC. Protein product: CASSLERTVNYGYTF. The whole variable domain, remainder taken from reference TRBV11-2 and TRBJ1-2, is EAGVAQSPRYKIIEKRQSVAFWCNPISGHATLYWYQQILGQGPKLLIQFQNNGVVDDSQLPKDRFSAERLKGVDSTLKIQPAKLEDSAVYLCASSLERTVNYGYTFGSGTRLTVV.

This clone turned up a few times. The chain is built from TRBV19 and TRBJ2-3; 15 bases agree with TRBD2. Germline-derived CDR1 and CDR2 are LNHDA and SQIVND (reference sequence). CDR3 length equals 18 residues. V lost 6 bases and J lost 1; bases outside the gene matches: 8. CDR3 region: CASSRGLAGGGGTDTQYF. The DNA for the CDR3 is TGTGCCAGTAGCAGGGGACTAGCGGGAGGCGGGGGCACAGATACGCAGTATTTT.

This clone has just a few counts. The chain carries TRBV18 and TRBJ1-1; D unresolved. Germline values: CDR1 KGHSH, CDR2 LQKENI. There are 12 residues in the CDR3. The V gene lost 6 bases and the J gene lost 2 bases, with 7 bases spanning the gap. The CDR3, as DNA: TGTGCCAGCTCTCTCACAAACACTGAAGCTTTCTTT. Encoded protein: CASSLTNTEAFF.

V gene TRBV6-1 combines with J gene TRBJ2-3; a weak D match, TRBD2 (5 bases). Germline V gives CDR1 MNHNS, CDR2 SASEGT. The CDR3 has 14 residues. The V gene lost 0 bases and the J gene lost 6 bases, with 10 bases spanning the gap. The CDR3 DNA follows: TGTGCCAGCAGTGAAGCACTTGGCGGGGATACGCAGTATTTT. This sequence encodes CASSEALGGDTQYF.

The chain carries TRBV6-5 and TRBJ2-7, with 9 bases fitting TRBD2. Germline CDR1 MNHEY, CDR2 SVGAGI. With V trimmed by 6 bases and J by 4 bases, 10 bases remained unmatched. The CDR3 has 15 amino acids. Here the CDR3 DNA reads TGTGCCAGCAGCTTCGCGGGAGGGCCGGGGTACGAGCAGTACTTC. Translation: CASSFAGGPGYEQYF.

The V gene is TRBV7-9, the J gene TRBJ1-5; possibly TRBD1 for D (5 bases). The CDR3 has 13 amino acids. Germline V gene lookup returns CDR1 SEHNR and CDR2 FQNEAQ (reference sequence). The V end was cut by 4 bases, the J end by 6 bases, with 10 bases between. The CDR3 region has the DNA TGTGCCAGCAGCTCCGGGGGTGGTCAGCCCCAGCATTTT. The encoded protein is CASSSGGGQPQHF.

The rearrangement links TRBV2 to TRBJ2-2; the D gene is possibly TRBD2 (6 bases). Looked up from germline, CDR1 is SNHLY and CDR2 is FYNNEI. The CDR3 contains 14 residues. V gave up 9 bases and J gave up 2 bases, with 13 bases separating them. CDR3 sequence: CASHRDSNTGELFF. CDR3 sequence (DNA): TGTGCCAGTCACCGGGACTCAAACACCGGGGAGCTGTTTTTT. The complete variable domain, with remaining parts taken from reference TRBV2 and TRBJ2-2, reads EPEVTQTPSHQVTQMGQEVILRCVPISNHLYFYWYRQILGQKVEFLVSFYNNEISEKSEIFDDQFSVERPDGSNFTLKIRSTKLEDSAMYFCASHRDSNTGELFFGEGSRLTVL.

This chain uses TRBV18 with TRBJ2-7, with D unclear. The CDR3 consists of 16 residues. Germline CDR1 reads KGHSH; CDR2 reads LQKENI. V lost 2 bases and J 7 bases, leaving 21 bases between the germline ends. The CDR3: CASSPGLELARREQYF. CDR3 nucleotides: TGTGCCAGCTCACCAGGTCTAGAACTTGCCCGCCGAGAGCAGTACTTC.

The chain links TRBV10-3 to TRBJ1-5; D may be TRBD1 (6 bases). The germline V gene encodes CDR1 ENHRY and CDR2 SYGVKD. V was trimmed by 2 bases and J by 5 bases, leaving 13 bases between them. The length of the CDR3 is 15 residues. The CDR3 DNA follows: TGTGCCATCAGTGAGAGGCAGGGGAGAGATCAGCCCCAGCATTTT. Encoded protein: CAISERQGRDQPQHF.

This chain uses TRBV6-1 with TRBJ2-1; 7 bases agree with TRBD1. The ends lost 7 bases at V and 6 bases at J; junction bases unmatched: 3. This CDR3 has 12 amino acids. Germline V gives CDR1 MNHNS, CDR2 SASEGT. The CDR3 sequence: CASKTGANEQFF. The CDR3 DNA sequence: TGTGCCAGCAAAACAGGGGCCAATGAGCAGTTCTTC.

The CDR3 region has the DNA TGTGCCAGCAGCTCTAACTCCAGACTAGCGGGGGGCCGGAGGAATGAGCAGTTCTTC. This codes for CASSSNSRLAGGRRNEQFF. J is TRBJ2-1 and V is TRBV7-8, with 13 bases that match TRBD2. V trimming: 4 bases; J trimming: 7 bases; junction bases outside the gene matches: 16. This CDR3 spans 19 amino acids. Germline V gene sequence: CDR1 SGHVS, CDR2 FQNEAQ.

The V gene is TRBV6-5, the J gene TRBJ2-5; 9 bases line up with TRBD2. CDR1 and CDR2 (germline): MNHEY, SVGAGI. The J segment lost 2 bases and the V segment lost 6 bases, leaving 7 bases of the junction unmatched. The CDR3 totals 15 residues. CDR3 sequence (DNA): TGTGCCAGCAGCCGCGCGGGGGGGCCTCAAGAGACCCAGTACTTC. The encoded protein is CASSRAGGPQETQYF.

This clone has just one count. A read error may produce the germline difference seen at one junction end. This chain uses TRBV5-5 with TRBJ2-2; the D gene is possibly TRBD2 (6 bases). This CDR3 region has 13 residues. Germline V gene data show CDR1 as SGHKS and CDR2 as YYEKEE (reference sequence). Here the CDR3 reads CASSLARTGGLFF. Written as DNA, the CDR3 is TGTGCCAGCAGCTTGGCCCGCACCGGGGGGCTGTTTTTT.

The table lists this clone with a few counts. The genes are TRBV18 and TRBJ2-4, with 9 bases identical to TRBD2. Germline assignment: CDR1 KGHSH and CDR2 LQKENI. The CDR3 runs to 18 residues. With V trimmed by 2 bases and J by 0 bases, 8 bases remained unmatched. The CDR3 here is CASSPLAGDPLAKNIQYF. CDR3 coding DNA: TGTGCCAGCTCACCATTAGCGGGGGACCCACTAGCCAAAAACATTCAGTACTTC.

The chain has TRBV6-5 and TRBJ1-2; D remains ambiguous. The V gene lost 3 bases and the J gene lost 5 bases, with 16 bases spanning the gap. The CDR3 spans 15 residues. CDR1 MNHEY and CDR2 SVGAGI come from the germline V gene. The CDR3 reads CASSYGQTAPYGYTF. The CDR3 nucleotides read TGTGCCAGCAGTTATGGGCAAACGGCACCATATGGCTACACCTTC.

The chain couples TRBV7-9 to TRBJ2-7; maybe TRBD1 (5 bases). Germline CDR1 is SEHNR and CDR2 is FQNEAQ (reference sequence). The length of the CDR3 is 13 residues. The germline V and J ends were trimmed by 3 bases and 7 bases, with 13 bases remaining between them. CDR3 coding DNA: TGTGCCAGCAGCTTGCCGACAGCATGGGAGCAGTACTTC. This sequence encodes CASSLPTAWEQYF. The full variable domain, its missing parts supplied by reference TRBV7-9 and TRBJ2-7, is DTGVSQNPRHKITKRGQNVTFRCDPISEHNRLYWYRQTLGQGPEFLTYFQNEAQLEKSRLLSDRFSAERPKGSFSTLEIQRTEQGDSAMYLCASSLPTAWEQYFGPGTRLTVT.

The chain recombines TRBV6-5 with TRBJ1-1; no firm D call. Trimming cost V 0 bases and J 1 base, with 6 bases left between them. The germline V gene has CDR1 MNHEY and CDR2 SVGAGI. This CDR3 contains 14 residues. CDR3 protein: CASSYSAANTEAFF. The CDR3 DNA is TGTGCCAGCAGTTACTCCGCGGCGAACACTGAAGCTTTCTTT.

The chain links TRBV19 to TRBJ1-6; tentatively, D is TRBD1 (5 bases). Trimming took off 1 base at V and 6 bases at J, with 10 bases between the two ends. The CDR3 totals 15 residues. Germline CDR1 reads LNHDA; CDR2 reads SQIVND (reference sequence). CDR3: CASSIVGQGNSPLHF. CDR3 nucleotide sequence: TGTGCCAGTAGTATAGTGGGCCAGGGTAATTCACCCCTCCACTTT.

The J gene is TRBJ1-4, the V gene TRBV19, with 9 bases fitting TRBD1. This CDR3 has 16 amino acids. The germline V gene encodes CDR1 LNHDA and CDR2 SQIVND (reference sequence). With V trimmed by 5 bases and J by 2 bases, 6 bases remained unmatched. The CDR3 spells CASSFRTGETNEKLFF. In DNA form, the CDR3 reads TGTGCCAGTAGTTTTCGGACAGGGGAGACTAATGAAAAACTGTTTTTT.

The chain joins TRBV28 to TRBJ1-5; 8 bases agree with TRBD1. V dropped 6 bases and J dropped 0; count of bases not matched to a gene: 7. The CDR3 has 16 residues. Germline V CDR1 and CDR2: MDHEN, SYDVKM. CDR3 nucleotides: TGTGCCAGCAGCACAGGGGGTTCACTTAGCAATCAGCCCCAGCATTTT. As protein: CASSTGGSLSNQPQHF.

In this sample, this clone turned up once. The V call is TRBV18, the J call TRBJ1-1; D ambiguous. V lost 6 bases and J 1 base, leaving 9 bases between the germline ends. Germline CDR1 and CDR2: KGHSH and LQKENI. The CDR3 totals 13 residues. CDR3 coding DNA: TGTGCCAGCTCGTACCGAGGGAACACTGAAGCTTTCTTT. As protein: CASSYRGNTEAFF. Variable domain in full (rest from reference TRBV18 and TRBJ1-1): NAGVMQNPRHLVRRRGQEARLRCSPMKGHSHVYWYRQLPEEGLKFMVYLQKENIIDESGMPKERFSAEFPKEGPSILRIQQVVRGDSAAYFCASSYRGNTEAFFGQGTRLTVV.

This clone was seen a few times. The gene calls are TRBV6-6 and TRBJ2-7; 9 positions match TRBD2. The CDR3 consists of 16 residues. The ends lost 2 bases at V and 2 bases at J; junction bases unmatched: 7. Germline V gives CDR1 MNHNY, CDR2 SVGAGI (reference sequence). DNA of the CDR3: TGTGCCAGCAGTTACGGCGGGACTAGCAGTCCCTACGAGCAGTACTTC. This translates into CASSYGGTSSPYEQYF.

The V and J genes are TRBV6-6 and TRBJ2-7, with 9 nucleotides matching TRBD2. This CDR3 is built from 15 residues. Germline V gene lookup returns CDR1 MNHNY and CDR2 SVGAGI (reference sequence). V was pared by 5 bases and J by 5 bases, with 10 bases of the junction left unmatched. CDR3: CASSDGAGGPHEQYF. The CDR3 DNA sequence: TGTGCCAGCAGTGACGGCGCGGGAGGGCCCCACGAGCAGTACTTC.

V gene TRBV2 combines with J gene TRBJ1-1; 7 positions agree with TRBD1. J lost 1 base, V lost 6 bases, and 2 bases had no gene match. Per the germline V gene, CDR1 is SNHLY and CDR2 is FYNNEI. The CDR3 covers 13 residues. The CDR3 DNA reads TGTGCCAGCAGACAGGGGCCGAACACTGAAGCTTTCTTT. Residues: CASRQGPNTEAFF.

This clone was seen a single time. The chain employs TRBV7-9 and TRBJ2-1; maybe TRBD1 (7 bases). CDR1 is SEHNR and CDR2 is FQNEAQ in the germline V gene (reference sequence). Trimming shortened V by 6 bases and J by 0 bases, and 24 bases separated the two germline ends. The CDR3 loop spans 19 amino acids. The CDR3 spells CASSFGGDSLKSSYNEQFF. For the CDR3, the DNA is TGTGCCAGCAGTTTCGGAGGGGACAGCTTGAAGAGCTCCTACAATGAGCAGTTCTTC.

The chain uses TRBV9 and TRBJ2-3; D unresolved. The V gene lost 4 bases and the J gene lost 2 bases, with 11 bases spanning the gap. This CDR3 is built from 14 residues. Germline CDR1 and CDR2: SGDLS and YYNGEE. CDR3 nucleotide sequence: TGTGCCAGCAGCCCACAGAACCCCACAGATACGCAGTATTTT. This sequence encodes CASSPQNPTDTQYF.

The CDR3 loop reads CASSPLGQGTTYEQYF. The CDR3 DNA reads TGTGCCAGCTCACCACTTGGACAGGGGACAACCTACGAGCAGTACTTC. The chain uses TRBV18 and TRBJ2-5; 9 bases align to TRBD1. Near its end, the DNA agrees better with TRBJ2-7, so the J call may be wrong. This CDR3 region has 16 residues. Germline V lookup: CDR1 KGHSH, CDR2 LQKENI.